This entry lists 22 T cell receptor beta chains sequenced from one sample in a study of blood T cell repertoires in COVID-19. The table came from immunoSEQ multiplex PCR; TCRdb's copy has only in-frame clones and leaves some out. The sample includes 120,000 to 150,000 clones, under 85% of them seen just once. The specimen sequenced was PBMCs or T cells enriched from blood (not recorded which). All receptors come from a woman younger than 30 who had been exposed to COVID-19.

This clone was detected only once. The chain recombines TRBV19 with TRBJ2-1; no clear D. V was pared by 1 base and J by 0 bases, with 10 bases between. Germline V lookup: CDR1 LNHDA, CDR2 SQIVND (reference sequence). The CDR3 consists of 16 residues. Here the CDR3 reads CASSIGSVNSYNEQFF. CDR3 coding DNA: TGTGCCAGTAGTATAGGGAGCGTTAACTCCTACAATGAGCAGTTCTTC.

V is TRBV15 and J is TRBJ2-3, with D maybe TRBD1 (6 bases). CDR3 length: 17 amino acids. V was clipped by 3 bases and J by 6 bases, with 22 bases between them. Germline assignment: CDR1 LNHNV and CDR2 YYDKDF (reference sequence). CDR3 nucleotide sequence: TGTGCCACCAGCAGCCCCCTGGGGGACAAAAGTTTGGATACGCAGTATTTT. It specifies CATSSPLGDKSLDTQYF.

The DNA for the CDR3 is TGCGCCAGCAGCCAAGATGTAGCGGGAGTTGGCTCCTACGAGCAGTACTTC. Protein: CASSQDVAGVGSYEQYF. The gene calls are TRBV4-1 and TRBJ2-7; 9 bases fit TRBD2. The germline gives CDR1 MGHRA, CDR2 YSYEKL. This CDR3 is built from 17 residues. Unmatched junction bases numbered 6, after V lost 0 bases and J lost 0 bases.

This clone has a handful of counts. The chain is built from TRBV28 and TRBJ1-5; TRBD1 aligns across 7 bases. Germline values: CDR1 MDHEN, CDR2 SYDVKM. With V trimmed by 7 bases and J by 0 bases, 12 bases remained unmatched. The CDR3 is 17 residues long. This CDR3 is CASTRDRISYSNQPQHF. For the CDR3, the DNA is TGTGCCAGCACTAGGGACAGAATATCCTATAGCAATCAGCCCCAGCATTTT.

In its sample, this clone was seen once. The chain joins TRBV7-9 to TRBJ2-3; 7 bases are shared with TRBD1. CDR3 length: 15 residues. The ends lost 5 bases at V and 6 bases at J; junction bases unmatched: 11. Germline V gives CDR1 SEHNR, CDR2 FQNEAQ (reference sequence). The CDR3 is CASSPGQVVSDTQYF. CDR3 coding DNA: TGTGCCAGCAGCCCCGGACAGGTTGTGTCGGATACGCAGTATTTT.

This clone was seen more than once but under ten times. The J gene is TRBJ1-3, the V gene TRBV6-5, with TRBD1 as a possible D gene (6 bases). Trimming pared 5 bases from V and 0 bases from J, leaving 8 bases between. Germline CDR1 is MNHEY and CDR2 is SVGAGI. The CDR3 contains 14 residues. The CDR3 loop is CASSPGHSGNTIYF. The CDR3 bases are TGTGCCAGCAGTCCGGGACACTCTGGAAACACCATATATTTT.

The chain joins TRBV5-4 to TRBJ2-5; TRBD1 matches at 9 bases. Trimming removed 1 base from V and 5 bases from J; junction bases left unmatched: 15. CDR1 is SGHNT and CDR2 is YYREEE in the germline V gene (reference sequence). CDR3 size: 18 residues. This chain's CDR3 is CASSLFLTGTGLGETQYF. The CDR3, as DNA: TGTGCCAGCAGCTTGTTTCTTACCGGGACAGGGCTGGGGGAGACCCAGTACTTC.

This chain links TRBV27 with TRBJ1-1; 8 bases are shared with TRBD1. With V trimmed by 5 bases and J by 1 base, 6 bases remained unmatched. CDR3 length: 15 residues. Germline loops: CDR1 MNHEY, CDR2 SMNVEV (reference sequence). Here the CDR3 reads CASSIGTGANTEAFF. CDR3 coding DNA: TGTGCCAGCAGTATCGGGACAGGAGCGAACACTGAAGCTTTCTTT.

The chain uses TRBV28 and TRBJ1-2; 8 nucleotides match TRBD1. The CDR3 is 14 residues long. J lost 4 bases, V lost 10 bases, and 11 bases had no gene match. Germline lookup yields CDR1 MDHEN and CDR2 SYDVKM. In nucleotides, the CDR3 is TGTGCCACCCGGACAGGGCGGGCTGGCTATGGCTACACCTTC. Protein product: CATRTGRAGYGYTF.

This chain links TRBV5-6 with TRBJ1-2, with 7 bases lining up with TRBD1. V lost 4 bases, J lost 3 bases, and 12 bases stayed unmatched. CDR1 and CDR2 (germline): SGHDT, YYEEEE. There are 16 residues in the CDR3. CDR3 nucleotide sequence: TGTGCCAGCAGCCCTTTCTTGGGCAGGGGGGACTATGGCTACACCTTC. Residues: CASSPFLGRGDYGYTF.

V gene TRBV12-3 or TRBV12-4 combines with J gene TRBJ2-4; D unclear. The length of the CDR3 is 12 residues. Trimming removed 0 bases from V and 6 bases from J, with 3 bases in between. CDR3 DNA sequence: TGTGCCAGCAGTTTAGCCCGAAACATTCAGTACTTC. It yields the protein CASSLARNIQYF.

The gene calls are TRBV6-5 and TRBJ1-5; perhaps TRBD1 as D (6 bases). Trimming pared 10 bases from V and 7 bases from J, leaving 14 bases between. The CDR3 spans 12 residues. Germline values: CDR1 MNHEY, CDR2 SVGAGI. The CDR3 spells CATQQGEQPQHF. The CDR3 DNA reads as TGTGCCACCCAACAGGGAGAGCAGCCCCAGCATTTT.

The chain combines TRBV7-9 with TRBJ2-1; D gene ambiguous. V was trimmed by 2 bases and J by 4 bases, leaving 9 bases between them. The germline CDR1 and CDR2 sequences are SEHNR and FQNEAQ (reference sequence). This CDR3 is built from 14 residues. CDR3 bases: TGTGCCAGCAGCTTAATTGGCCCTTACAATGAGCAGTTCTTC. This gives the protein CASSLIGPYNEQFF. The full variable domain, in which reference TRBV7-9 and TRBJ2-1 provide the parts outside the CDR3, is DTGVSQNPRHKITKRGQNVTFRCDPISEHNRLYWYRQTLGQGPEFLTYFQNEAQLEKSRLLSDRFSAERPKGSFSTLEIQRTEQGDSAMYLCASSLIGPYNEQFFGPGTRLTVL.

The rearrangement joins TRBV5-6 to TRBJ2-3; weak D call: TRBD2 (6 bases). Germline loops: CDR1 SGHDT, CDR2 YYEEEE. The CDR3 is 15 residues long. Between the trimmed V and J ends, which lost 4 bases and 0 bases, there was a span of 12 bases. CDR3 in DNA: TGTGCCAGCAGCACGGGACTTTCTAGCACAGATACGCAGTATTTT. It yields the protein CASSTGLSSTDTQYF.

The chain carries TRBV14 and TRBJ1-5, with 7 bases that match TRBD1. After removal of 6 bases from V and 7 bases from J, the junction contained 6 bases not matched to a gene. The CDR3 has 13 residues. CDR1 is SGHDN, CDR2 FVKESK, per germline. The CDR3 sequence is CASSRGQGQPQHF. CDR3 nucleotides: TGTGCCAGCAGTAGGGGGCAGGGACAGCCCCAGCATTTT.

This chain connects TRBV9 to TRBJ2-5, with 10 bases identical to TRBD1. This CDR3 has 19 amino acids. Germline assignment: CDR1 SGDLS and CDR2 YYNGEE. J was trimmed by 1 base and V by 0 bases; bases with no gene match: 12. CDR3: CASSVGDRGRGSRQETQYF. The DNA for the CDR3 is TGTGCCAGCAGCGTAGGAGACAGGGGGCGGGGGTCGCGCCAAGAGACCCAGTACTTC.

The genes are TRBV30 and TRBJ1-2, with D unresolved. Deletions cut 0 bases from V and 3 bases from J, with 11 bases between. The CDR3 runs 14 residues. Per the germline V gene, CDR1 is GTSNPN and CDR2 is SVGIG (reference sequence). CDR3 sequence (DNA): TGTGCCTGGAGTGTACAGTTGGTAGACTATGGCTACACCTTC. Encoded protein: CAWSVQLVDYGYTF.

The V gene is TRBV7-2, the J gene TRBJ2-2; TRBD2 might be the D (6 bases). The CDR3 totals 16 residues. V gave up 3 bases and J gave up 2 bases, with 13 bases separating them. The germline V gene has CDR1 SGHTA and CDR2 FQGNSA. The CDR3 reads CASSLGGPANTGELFF. CDR3 DNA sequence: TGTGCCAGCAGCTTGGGGGGACCCGCTAACACCGGGGAGCTGTTTTTT.

V is TRBV7-3 and J is TRBJ2-1; 9 bases are a match to TRBD2. CDR1 and CDR2 from the germline V gene are SGHTA and FQGTGA. The J segment lost 5 bases and the V segment lost 4 bases, leaving 6 bases of the junction unmatched. CDR3 length equals 15 residues. CDR3 in DNA: TGTGCCAGCAGCTCAACTAGCGGGCATAACAATGAGCAGTTCTTC. This codes for CASSSTSGHNNEQFF. Based on the CDR3 plus reference TRBV7-3 and TRBJ2-1, the full variable domain is GAGVSQTPSNKVTEKGKYVELRCDPISGHTALYWYRQSLGQGPEFLIYFQGTGAADDSGLPNDRFFAVRPEGSVSTLKIQRTERGDSAVYLCASSSTSGHNNEQFFGPGTRLTVL.

This sequence joins TRBV28 and TRBJ2-3, with D possibly being TRBD2 (5 bases). Trimming took 6 bases from V and 5 from J, leaving 15 bases between them. There are 14 residues in the CDR3. Germline V gene sequence: CDR1 MDHEN, CDR2 SYDVKM. In DNA, the CDR3 is TGTGCCAGCAGACCTCGTCGGGGTAGAGATACGCAGTATTTT. It encodes CASRPRRGRDTQYF.

The V gene is TRBV29-1, the J gene TRBJ2-3; 7 bases fit TRBD1. V was pared by 6 bases and J by 4 bases, with 4 bases of the junction left unmatched. Germline-derived CDR1 and CDR2 are SQVTM and ANQGSEA. The CDR3 runs to 12 residues. The CDR3 DNA sequence: TGCAGCGTACCACAGGGGTCAGATACGCAGTATTTT. The encoded protein is CSVPQGSDTQYF.

The chain is built from TRBV11-2 and TRBJ2-1; 7 positions match TRBD2. With V trimmed by 6 bases and J by 3 bases, 11 bases remained unmatched. Germline V gene data show CDR1 as SGHAT and CDR2 as FQNNGV. The CDR3 is 16 amino acids. The chain's CDR3 is CASSPAGLRGYNEQFF. CDR3 bases: TGTGCCAGCAGTCCAGCGGGGCTGAGGGGCTACAATGAGCAGTTCTTC.